In this sample, the clone carrying this TCR beta chain turned up many times. What it binds is not known. TCRdb re-derived calls from the multiplex PCR reads in MiXCR, one entry per CDR3 protein. The top ten hold approximately 3.5% of the sample, which has a few hundred thousand distinct CDR3 sequences, less than 35% seen once. CDR1 is SQVTM, CDR2 ANQGSEA, per germline. The J segment lost 4 bases and the V segment lost 6 bases, leaving 1 base of the junction unmatched. The CDR3 totals 13 residues. This sample stems from a study of breast tumors, draining lymph nodes, adjacent tissues. Findings of the study overall: The lymph node origin of tumor T cells was framed as consistent with a hypothesis, not demonstrated.

Breast cancer patients provided tissue from their axillary draining lymph nodes. The V and J genes are TRBV29-1 and TRBJ2-7, with TRBD2 matching over 15 bases. This clonotype was sampled from a female donor with breast cancer. Some clones in this sample may be carry-over from other donors' samples. Source material: axillary lymph node tissue. The CDR3 spells CSVGLAGGYEQYF. DNA of the CDR3: TGCAGCGTGGGACTAGCGGGAGGATACGAGCAGTACTTC.